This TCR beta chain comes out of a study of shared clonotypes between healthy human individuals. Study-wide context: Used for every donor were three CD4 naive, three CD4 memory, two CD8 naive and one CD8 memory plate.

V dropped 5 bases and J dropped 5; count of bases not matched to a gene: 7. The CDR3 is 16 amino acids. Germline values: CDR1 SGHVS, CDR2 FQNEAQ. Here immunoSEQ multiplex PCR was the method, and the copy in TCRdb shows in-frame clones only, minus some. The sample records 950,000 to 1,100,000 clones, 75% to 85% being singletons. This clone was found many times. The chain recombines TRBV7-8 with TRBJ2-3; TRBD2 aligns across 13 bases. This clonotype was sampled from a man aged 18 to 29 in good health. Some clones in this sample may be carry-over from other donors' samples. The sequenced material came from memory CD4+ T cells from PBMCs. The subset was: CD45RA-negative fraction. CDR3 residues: CASSQRLAGGGDTQYF. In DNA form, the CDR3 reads TGTGCCAGCAGCCAAAGACTAGCGGGAGGTGGAGATACGCAGTATTTT.